This paragraph covers one TCR beta chain sequence. This record comes from a study of blood T cell repertoires in COVID-19. For the study at large: PBMCs, B-cell-depleted T cells, or T cells were the source of the cDNA or gDNA that made up the material.

CDR1 and CDR2 (germline): SGHDN, FVKESK. Trimming at V came to 4 bases and at J to 1 base, leaving 9 bases not matched to a gene. The CDR3 covers 16 residues. Under the authors' procedure: Amplification of reference gene primers provided the estimated nucleated cell counts. Profiling relied on immunoSEQ multiplex PCR, and the TCRdb table lists in-frame clones only, not all of them. V and J calls plus clone size are reproduced from that table; the DNA served to infer D and trimming. The sample has fewer than 200,000 clones; 84% are singletons. Recruits, aged 18 to 89 years, lived in 24 US areas. It was within 2 weeks before study entry that exposed participants met a COVID-19 case.

The sequence came from a woman aged 25 to 39 who had been exposed to COVID-19. The V gene is TRBV14, the J gene TRBJ1-1; 7 bases line up with TRBD1. The sequencing sample was made of PBMCs or T cells enriched from blood (not recorded which). CDR3 nucleotides: TGTGCCAGCAGCCGGGCCGGGACAGCCAGGAACACTGAAGCTTTCTTT. Residues: CASSRAGTARNTEAFF.